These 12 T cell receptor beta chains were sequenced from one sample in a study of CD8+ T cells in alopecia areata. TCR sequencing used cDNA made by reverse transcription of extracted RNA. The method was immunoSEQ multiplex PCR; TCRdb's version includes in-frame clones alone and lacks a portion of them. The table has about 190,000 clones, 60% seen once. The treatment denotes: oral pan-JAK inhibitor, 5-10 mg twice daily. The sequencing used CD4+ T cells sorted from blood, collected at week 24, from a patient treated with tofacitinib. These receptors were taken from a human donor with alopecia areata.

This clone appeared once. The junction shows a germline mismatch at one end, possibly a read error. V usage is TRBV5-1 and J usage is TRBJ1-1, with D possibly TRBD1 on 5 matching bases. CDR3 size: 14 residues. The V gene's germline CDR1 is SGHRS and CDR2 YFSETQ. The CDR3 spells CASSLVGDQVEAFF. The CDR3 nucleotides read TGCGCCAGCAGCTTGGTAGGGGATCAAGTTGAAGCTTTCTTC.

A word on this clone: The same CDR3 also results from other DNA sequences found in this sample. CDR3 loop: CSVLGGGNEKLFF. In DNA, the CDR3 is TGCAGCGTCCTGGGAGGGGGTAATGAAAAACTGTTTTTT. The chain recombines TRBV29-1 with TRBJ1-4, with D possibly TRBD1 on 6 matching bases. Germline CDR1 reads SQVTM; CDR2 reads ANQGSEA. This CDR3 is built from 13 residues. The germline V and J ends were trimmed by 6 bases and 4 bases, with 12 bases remaining between them.

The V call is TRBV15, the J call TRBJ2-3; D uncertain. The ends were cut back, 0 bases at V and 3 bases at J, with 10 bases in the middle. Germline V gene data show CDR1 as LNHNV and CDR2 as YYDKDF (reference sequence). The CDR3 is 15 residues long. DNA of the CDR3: TGTGCCACCAGCAGAGACGTACAGCAAACAGATACGCAGTATTTT. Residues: CATSRDVQQTDTQYF.

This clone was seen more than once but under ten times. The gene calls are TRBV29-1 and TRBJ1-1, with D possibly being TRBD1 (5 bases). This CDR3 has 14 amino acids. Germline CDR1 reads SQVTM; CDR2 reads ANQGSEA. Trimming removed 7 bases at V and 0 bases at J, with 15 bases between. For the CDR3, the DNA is TGCAGCGCAGAGGAGGGACGGTTGAACACTGAAGCTTTCTTT. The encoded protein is CSAEEGRLNTEAFF.

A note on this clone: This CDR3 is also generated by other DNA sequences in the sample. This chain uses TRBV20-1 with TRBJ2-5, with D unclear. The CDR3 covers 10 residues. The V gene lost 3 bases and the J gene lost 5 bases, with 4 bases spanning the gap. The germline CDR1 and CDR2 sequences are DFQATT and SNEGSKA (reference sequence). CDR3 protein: CSASGETQYF. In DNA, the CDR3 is TGCAGTGCTAGCGGGGAGACCCAGTACTTC.

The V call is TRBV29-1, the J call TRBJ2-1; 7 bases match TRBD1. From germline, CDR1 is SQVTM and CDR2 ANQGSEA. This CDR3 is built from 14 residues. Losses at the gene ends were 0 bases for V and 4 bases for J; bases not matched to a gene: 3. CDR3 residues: CSVEDRGSYNEQFF. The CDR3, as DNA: TGCAGCGTTGAAGACAGGGGGAGTTACAATGAGCAGTTCTTC.

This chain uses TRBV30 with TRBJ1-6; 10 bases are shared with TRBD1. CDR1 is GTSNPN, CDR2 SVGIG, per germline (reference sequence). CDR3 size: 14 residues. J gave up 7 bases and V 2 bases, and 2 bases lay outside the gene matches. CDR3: CAWSKGQGNSPLHF. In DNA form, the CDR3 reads TGTGCCTGGAGTAAGGGACAGGGGAATTCACCCCTCCACTTT.

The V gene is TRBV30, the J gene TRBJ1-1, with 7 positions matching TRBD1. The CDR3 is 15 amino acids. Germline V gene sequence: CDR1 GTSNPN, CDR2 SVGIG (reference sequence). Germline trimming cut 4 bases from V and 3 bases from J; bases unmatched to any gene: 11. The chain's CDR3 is CAWTSFEGAYTEAFF. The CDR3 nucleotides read TGTGCCTGGACCTCCTTTGAGGGGGCCTACACTGAAGCTTTCTTT. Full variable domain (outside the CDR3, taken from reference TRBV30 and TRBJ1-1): SQTIHQWPATLVQPVGSPLSLECTVEGTSNPNLYWYRQAAGRGLQLLFYSVGIGQISSEVPQNLSASRPQDRQFILSSKKLLLSDSGFYLCAWTSFEGAYTEAFFGQGTRLTVV.

Written as DNA, the CDR3 is TGCAGCGTTGGGCTAAACAGGGGAAGCTCCTACGAGCAGTACTTC. It encodes CSVGLNRGSSYEQYF. The chain employs TRBV29-1 and TRBJ2-7, with 7 bases aligning to TRBD1. Trimming took 4 bases from V and 0 from J; bases not matched to a gene: 9. The CDR3 is made up of 15 amino acids. In germline, CDR1 is SQVTM, CDR2 ANQGSEA.

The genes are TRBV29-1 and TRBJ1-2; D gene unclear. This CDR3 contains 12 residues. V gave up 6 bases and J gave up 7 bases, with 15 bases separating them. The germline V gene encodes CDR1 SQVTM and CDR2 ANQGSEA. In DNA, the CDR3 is TGCAGCGTCCCCCGGGGAAAGGGTGGCTACACCTTC. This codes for CSVPRGKGGYTF.

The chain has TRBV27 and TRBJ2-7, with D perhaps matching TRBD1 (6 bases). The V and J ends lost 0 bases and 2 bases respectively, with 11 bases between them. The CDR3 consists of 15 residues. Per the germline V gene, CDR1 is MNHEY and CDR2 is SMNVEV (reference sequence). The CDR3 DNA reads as TGTGCCAGCAGTTTATCGACAGGTACTACCTACGAGCAGTACTTC. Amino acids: CASSLSTGTTYEQYF.

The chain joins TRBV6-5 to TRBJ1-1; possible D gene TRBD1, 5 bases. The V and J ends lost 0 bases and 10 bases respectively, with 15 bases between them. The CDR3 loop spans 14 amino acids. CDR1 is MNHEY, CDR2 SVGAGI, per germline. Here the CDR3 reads CASSYSWGEKVAFF. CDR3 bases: TGTGCCAGCAGTTACTCTTGGGGCGAAAAAGTAGCTTTCTTT.